One and the same sample provided the 9 T cell receptor beta chains below, sequenced in a study of OX40 agonist ivuxolimab in advanced cancers. Only in-frame clones appear in the TCRdb table, and some are missing; sequencing was by immunoSEQ multiplex PCR. The data contain about 98,000 clones, around nine tenths of them singletons. Source: CD4+ or CD8+ T cells sorted from blood, taken in a trial of the OX40 agonist ivuxolimab. The receptors stem from an adult with an advanced solid tumor such as melanoma, head and neck, liver or kidney cancer.

The chain joins TRBV7-9 to TRBJ1-1; D is ambiguous. This CDR3 is 13 amino acids long. The V and J ends lost 5 bases and 5 bases respectively, with 12 bases between them. CDR1 is SEHNR, CDR2 FQNEAQ, per germline (reference sequence). CDR3 loop: CASSQAGYTEAFF. CDR3 DNA: TGTGCCAGCAGCCAAGCGGGGTATACTGAAGCTTTCTTT.

The CDR3 DNA is TGTGCCAGCAGGGGATATAGTCATGAGCAGTTCTTC. As protein: CASRGYSHEQFF. The genes are TRBV6-1 and TRBJ2-1, with unresolved D. CDR3 length equals 12 residues. The V gene's germline CDR1 is MNHNS and CDR2 SASEGT. Trimming removed 6 bases at V and 8 bases at J, with 11 bases between.

The chain combines TRBV6-1 with TRBJ2-7; 10 bases line up with TRBD1. This CDR3 contains 13 residues. J lost 4 bases, V lost 6 bases, and 3 bases had no gene match. CDR1 MNHNS and CDR2 SASEGT come from the germline V gene. The chain's CDR3 is CASRPGQGYEQYV. CDR3 DNA sequence: TGTGCCAGCAGGCCGGGACAGGGGTACGAGCAGTACGTC.

This clone was counted a single time. The J gene is TRBJ1-4, the V gene TRBV4-2; a possible D gene is TRBD1 (6 bases). The germline V and J ends were trimmed by 0 bases and 5 bases, with 13 bases remaining between them. Germline-derived CDR1 and CDR2 are LGHNA and YNFKEQ. The CDR3 runs 16 residues. This chain's CDR3 is CASSQETGRGNEKLFF. The CDR3 bases are TGTGCCAGCAGCCAAGAAACAGGGCGGGGGAATGAAAAACTGTTTTTT.

The rearrangement joins TRBV9 to TRBJ2-3, with D unresolved. The CDR3 extends over 15 amino acids. Trimming left V 0 bases short and J 5 bases short, with 13 bases between. The germline V gene encodes CDR1 SGDLS and CDR2 YYNGEE. CDR3 residues: CASSVVGSSVDTQYF. The CDR3 nucleotides read TGTGCCAGCAGCGTAGTGGGTAGTTCTGTAGATACGCAGTATTTT. Full variable domain (outside the CDR3, taken from reference TRBV9 and TRBJ2-3): DSGVTQTPKHLITATGQRVTLRCSPRSGDLSVYWYQQSLDQGLQFLIQYYNGEERAKGNILERFSAQQFPDLHSELNLSSLELGDSALYFCASSVVGSSVDTQYFGPGTRLTVL.

The chain couples TRBV11-1 to TRBJ2-7; D may be TRBD1 (6 bases). In germline, CDR1 is SGHAT, CDR2 FQDESV (reference sequence). This CDR3 has 15 residues. Between the trimmed V and J ends, which lost 1 base and 2 bases, there was a span of 12 bases. In DNA, the CDR3 is TGTGCCAGCAGCTTAGGACAGGCCGTAACCTACGAGCAGTACTTC. Translating gives CASSLGQAVTYEQYF.

The chain couples TRBV11-2 to TRBJ2-1; a weak D match, TRBD1 (5 bases). Between the trimmed V and J ends, which lost 1 base and 4 bases, there was a span of 11 bases. This CDR3 is built from 15 residues. Germline CDR1 reads SGHAT; CDR2 reads FQNNGV. CDR3 nucleotide sequence: TGTGCCAGCAGCTTAGGTCGGCAGGGATACAATGAGCAGTTCTTC. Its protein is CASSLGRQGYNEQFF.

CDR3 in amino acids: CASSLGQVALTDTQYF. The CDR3 nucleotides are TGCGCCAGCAGCTTGGGGCAGGTAGCGCTCACAGATACGCAGTATTTT. The chain employs TRBV5-1 and TRBJ2-3, with a tentative D call TRBD2 (5 bases). V was cut by 0 bases and J by 2 bases, with 13 bases left in between. The CDR3 sequence is 16 residues long. Germline CDR1 reads SGHRS; CDR2 reads YFSETQ. Complete variable domain (other parts from reference TRBV5-1 and TRBJ2-3): KAGVTQTPRYLIKTRGQQVTLSCSPISGHRSVSWYQQTPGQGLQFLFEYFSETQRNKGNFPGRFSGRQFSNSRSEMNVSTLELGDSALYLCASSLGQVALTDTQYFGPGTRLTVL.

The chain recombines TRBV2 with TRBJ2-1, with 7 positions matching TRBD2. V shed 8 bases and J 0 bases; nucleotides not matched to a gene: 10. This CDR3 has 16 amino acids. CDR1 and CDR2 (germline): SNHLY, FYNNEI. The CDR3, as DNA: TGTGCCAGCTACCGGGAGGTAGGAACCTCCTACAATGAGCAGTTCTTC. Amino acid sequence: CASYREVGTSYNEQFF.